This note documents a single T cell receptor (beta chain) sequence. This sample was taken from a study of blood T cell repertoires in COVID-19. Study summary: Sites across the United States, Italy and Spain contributed samples from acute and convalescent COVID-19.

CDR1 LNHDA and CDR2 SQIVND come from the germline V gene (reference sequence). V dropped 6 bases and J dropped 2 bases, with 14 bases sitting between them. The CDR3 runs 14 residues. The authors' processing: From reference gene primer amplification, estimates of nucleated cell counts were derived. Sequencing used immunoSEQ multiplex PCR; TCRdb keeps in-frame clones, though not all of them. V, J and clone size are those of that table, while D and trimming were read from the DNA. This table holds 150,000 to 200,000 clones, 80% to 90% found once. The sample taken for sequencing was peripheral blood. This rearrangement joins TRBV19 to TRBJ2-7, with D perhaps matching TRBD1 (6 bases). The sequence was obtained from a man between 45 and 60 years old with active or convalescent COVID-19. The chain's CDR3 is CASRVDRLTYEQYF. DNA of the CDR3: TGTGCCAGTAGAGTAGACAGGTTAACCTACGAGCAGTACTTC.